This is a list of T cell receptor beta chains from one sample in a study of CD8 T cells in Susac syndrome. TCRdb called the immunoSEQ multiplex PCR reads again in MiXCR, with one record for every CDR3 protein. The table records a few hundred thousand distinct CDR3 sequences, about 96% of them present only once. Sequencing was done on a sample of CD4+ T cells from PBMCs. Receptors originate from a human donor with multiple sclerosis. The CDR3 runs from the conserved cysteine through the conserved F or W. Fields, in order: clone size, V gene, D gene, J gene, CDR3 length, CDR3 protein. A D gene is named only where the DNA matches it firmly. Only some rows state a clone size, as once, few, many or a class for expanded clones.

.,TRBV20-1,.,TRBJ2-1,13,CSARSLALGEQFF
.,TRBV20-1,.,TRBJ1-2,11,CRHRTNYGYTF
.,TRBV29-1,TRBD1,TRBJ1-4,14,CSVELRQGNEKLFF
.,TRBV3-1,.,TRBJ2-7,17,CASSQVRGRRSSYEQYF
.,TRBV24-1,TRBD1,TRBJ1-5,14,CATSRGRSNQPQHF
.,TRBV7-9,.,TRBJ2-3,16,CASSPARLGAADTQYF
.,TRBV20-1,TRBD2,TRBJ2-7,17,CSARPGLAGPRSYEQYF
.,TRBV20-1,.,TRBJ1-6,14,CSASEGAYNSPLHF
.,TRBV30,TRBD1,TRBJ2-7,14,CAWSRGQGGYEQYF
once,TRBV3-1,TRBD1,TRBJ1-2,17,CASSQAPRGGQSSGYTF
.,TRBV18,TRBD2,TRBJ2-7,14,CASSDQRGDYEQYF
.,TRBV5-4,TRBD2,TRBJ2-7,14,CASSRAGALNEQYF
.,TRBV16,.,TRBJ1-1,16,CASSQFPGGVNTEAFF
.,TRBV29-1,.,TRBJ1-1,13,CSVESGALAEAFF
.,TRBV15,.,TRBJ2-3,16,CATSRDHQGSLYTQYF
.,TRBV29-1,.,TRBJ2-5,13,CSVGRRNQETQYF
once,TRBV9,.,TRBJ2-1,18,CASSPLPQTRRDHNEQFF
.,TRBV6-5,.,TRBJ1-6,14,CASSYGEESSPLHF
.,TRBV15,TRBD2,TRBJ2-1,17,CATSRDPLAGGRNEQFF
.,TRBV29-1,TRBD2,TRBJ2-1,15,CSVGTGTSGNNEQFF
.,TRBV19,.,TRBJ1-1,13,CASSSTQGRKAFF
.,TRBV7-2,.,TRBJ2-5,15,CASSFIPLGARTQYF
.,TRBV12-3/TRBV12-4,.,TRBJ1-1,12,CASSVNGQRAFF
.,TRBV29-1,.,TRBJ2-2,14,CSVDLASNTGELFF
.,TRBV18,TRBD2,TRBJ2-5,18,CASSSRSTSGGPRETQYF
.,TRBV18,.,TRBJ1-1,14,CASSPLTGNTEAFF
.,TRBV28,TRBD1,TRBJ1-5,15,CASNLQDRENQPQHF
.,TRBV29-1,TRBD2,TRBJ2-5,14,CSVVAGRAAETQYF
once,TRBV9,.,TRBJ2-7,14,CASSPTRQSYEQYF
.,TRBV7-8,TRBD2,TRBJ2-3,15,CASSLLAGDSNTQYF
.,TRBV27,.,TRBJ2-5,14,CASSQRARVETQYF
.,TRBV12-3/TRBV12-4,.,TRBJ2-3,13,CASSPWAQSAQYF
.,TRBV7-6,TRBD1,TRBJ2-1,16,CASTSPSGQGAFEQFF
.,TRBV3-1,TRBD2,TRBJ2-1,14,CASNRGGSYNEQFF
.,TRBV7-8,TRBD1,TRBJ1-1,14,CASSNDRGNTEAFF
.,TRBV12-3/TRBV12-4,.,TRBJ2-3,15,CASSLGRSGADTQYF
.,TRBV27,.,TRBJ1-5,14,CASSPRTAIDPQHF
.,TRBV18,TRBD2,TRBJ2-1,15,CASSPSPAGGNEQFF
once,TRBV20-1,.,TRBJ2-7,14,CSARDAQYPYEQYF
.,TRBV29-1,.,TRBJ1-2,13,CSVAGLSAYGYTF
few,TRBV15,.,TRBJ2-3,14,CATSRASRADTQYF
.,TRBV29-1,TRBD1,TRBJ1-2,15,CSVGSGQGLVGGYTF
.,TRBV20-1,.,TRBJ1-1,15,CSAEHNLRRDTEAFF
.,TRBV20-1,.,TRBJ2-1,11,CSGDSYNEQFF
.,TRBV30,.,TRBJ2-1,15,CAWSGSLLTGHEQFF
.,TRBV3-1,.,TRBJ2-7,14,CASSQRGAGYEQYF
few,TRBV19,.,TRBJ1-5,15,CASSIAGTSNQPQHF
.,TRBV7-6,TRBD1,TRBJ1-4,19,CASSTLTGTGGVSSEKLFF
.,TRBV5-1,.,TRBJ2-7,16,CASSLGPGRSSYEQYF
.,TRBV24-1,TRBD2,TRBJ2-3,14,CATSDMGTSDAQYF
.,TRBV4-1,TRBD2,TRBJ2-3,14,CASKSSGRSDTQYF
.,TRBV6-5,.,TRBJ2-6,15,CASSYAGSGANVLTF
.,TRBV30,.,TRBJ2-3,15,CAWSVRRDPTDTQYF
.,TRBV7-9,.,TRBJ2-3,15,CASRGLWGSVDTQYF
.,TRBV29-1,.,TRBJ2-5,13,CSVEKHSGGTQYF
.,TRBV20-1,.,TRBJ1-1,14,CSASNRVGVTEAFF